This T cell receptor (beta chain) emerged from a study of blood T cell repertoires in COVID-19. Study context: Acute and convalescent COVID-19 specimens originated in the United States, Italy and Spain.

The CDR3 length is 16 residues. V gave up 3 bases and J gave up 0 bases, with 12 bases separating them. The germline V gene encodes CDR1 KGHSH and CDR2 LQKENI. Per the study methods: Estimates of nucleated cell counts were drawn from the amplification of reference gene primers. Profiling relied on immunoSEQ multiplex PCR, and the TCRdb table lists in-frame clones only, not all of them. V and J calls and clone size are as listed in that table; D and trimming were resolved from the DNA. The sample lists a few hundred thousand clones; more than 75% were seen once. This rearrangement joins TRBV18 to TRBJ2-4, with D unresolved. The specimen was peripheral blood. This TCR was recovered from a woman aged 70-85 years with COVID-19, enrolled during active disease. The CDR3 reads CASSPERSLAKNIQYF. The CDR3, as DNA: TGTGCCAGCTCACCCGAACGGAGCCTAGCCAAAAACATTCAGTACTTC.